This TCR beta chain was obtained from a study of post-analysis software for immune sequencing data. Study summary: The patients showed relapsing-remitting, secondary progressive and progressive-relapsing multiple sclerosis courses.

Overall study findings and caveats: Same-batch preparations were strongly co-clustered by F measure. Relative to controls, patients had a few TRBV segments at higher frequency, with TRBV5-6, TRBV5-1 and TRBV20-1 among these.

TCR beta cDNA libraries included unique molecular identifiers. The source material, roughly 0.9 to 11 million T cells, gave rise to about 490,000 cDNA molecules. TCRdb re-called the PCR reads with MiXCR, one entry per CDR3 protein. The data show fewer than 600,000 distinct CDR3 sequences, 40% to 55% seen once. As regards this clonotype: What it binds is not known.

Germline V gives CDR1 MDHEN, CDR2 SYDVKM. The germline V and J ends were trimmed by 4 bases and 7 bases, with 10 bases remaining between them. This CDR3 spans 12 amino acids. The chain uses TRBV28 and TRBJ1-2; D may be TRBD1 (5 bases). The specimen sequenced was blood. The TCR was taken from a girl under 18 with multiple sclerosis. The CDR3 sequence: CASSYGQGGYTF. The CDR3, as DNA: TGTGCCAGCAGTTACGGGCAGGGTGGCTACACCTTC.